A single sample is the source of the 14 T cell receptor beta chains below, sequenced in a study of blood T cell repertoires in COVID-19. Some clones are missing from TCRdb's copy, which holds only in-frame ones; the method was immunoSEQ multiplex PCR. The table lists approximately 350,000 clones, 75% to 90% of them singletons. Sequencing was carried out using peripheral blood. The receptors shown here come from a woman aged 55-70 years with COVID-19, enrolled during active disease.

The chain uses TRBV15 and TRBJ2-5; a possible D gene is TRBD1 (6 bases). This CDR3 spans 16 amino acids. V lost 1 base, J lost 8 bases, and 20 bases lay in between. Germline V CDR1 and CDR2: LNHNV, YYDKDF (reference sequence). CDR3 residues: CATSRGIRGLPITQYF. The CDR3, as DNA: TGTGCCACCAGCAGAGGTATCAGGGGCCTCCCAATCACCCAGTACTTC.

This clone was counted only a few times. The CDR3 region is CASSQDISRGAYEQYF. CDR3 nucleotides: TGCGCCAGCAGCCAAGATATCTCGCGGGGGGCCTACGAGCAGTACTTC. This sequence joins TRBV4-3 and TRBJ2-7, with 8 nucleotides matching TRBD2. V was clipped by 0 bases and J by 2 bases; unmatched bases: 6. CDR1 and CDR2 (germline): LGHNA, YSLEER. There are 16 residues in the CDR3.

This chain uses TRBV28 with TRBJ1-2, with 10 bases identical to TRBD1. CDR3 length: 15 amino acids. In germline, CDR1 is MDHEN, CDR2 SYDVKM. The V gene end was trimmed by 4 bases and the J gene end by 2 bases; junction bases not matched to a gene: 4. CDR3 residues: CASSYPGQGNYGYTF. The CDR3 coding sequence is TGTGCCAGCAGTTACCCGGGACAGGGGAACTATGGCTACACCTTC.

The genes are TRBV11-3 and TRBJ1-3; 7 bases map to TRBD1. CDR3 length: 13 residues. Trimming removed 7 bases from V and 4 bases from J; junction bases left unmatched: 4. CDR1 and CDR2 from the germline V gene are SGHNT and YENEEA. CDR3 nucleotides: TGTGCCAGCACCCGGGACAGCGGAAACACCATATATTTT. Amino acids: CASTRDSGNTIYF.

V is TRBV5-1 and J is TRBJ1-2; 7 bases agree with TRBD1. V lost 3 bases and J lost 2; bases outside the gene matches: 13. Germline assignment: CDR1 SGHRS and CDR2 YFSETQ. The CDR3 totals 17 residues. The CDR3 DNA reads as TGCGCCAGCAGCTCTAGACAGGGCCCCTCACCGAACTATGGCTACACCTTC. Its protein product is CASSSRQGPSPNYGYTF.

The rearrangement uses TRBV29-1 and TRBJ2-3; TRBD2 matches at 11 bases. In germline, CDR1 is SQVTM, CDR2 ANQGSEA. This CDR3 has 15 residues. Germline trimming cut 5 bases from V and 3 bases from J; bases unmatched to any gene: 7. The CDR3, as DNA: TGCAGCGTTCCAGTAGCGGGGGGGCTGACAGATACGCAGTATTTT. As protein: CSVPVAGGLTDTQYF.

Here the CDR3 reads CASKLSGVANYGYTF. The CDR3 DNA sequence: TGTGCCAGCAAACTATCGGGGGTCGCTAACTATGGCTACACCTTC. The J gene is TRBJ1-2, the V gene TRBV28; maybe TRBD1 (5 bases). Trimming removed 7 bases at V and 0 bases at J, with 15 bases between. Germline V gene sequence: CDR1 MDHEN, CDR2 SYDVKM. CDR3 size: 15 residues.

In this sample, this clone turned up once. The V gene is TRBV2, the J gene TRBJ2-1; TRBD2 agrees at 7 bases. J lost 0 bases, V lost 10 bases, and 9 bases had no gene match. CDR1 is SNHLY and CDR2 is FYNNEI in the germline V gene. This CDR3 has 15 amino acids. The CDR3 bases are TGTGCCAACCTGGCGGGGGAGAGCTCCTACAATGAGCAGTTCTTC. Translation gives CANLAGESSYNEQFF.

The CDR3 region has the DNA TGCGCCAGCAGCCAAGAACCCTACGCAAACACCATATATTTT. As protein: CASSQEPYANTIYF. The chain links TRBV4-1 to TRBJ1-3, with D unclear. CDR3 length equals 14 residues. Germline loops: CDR1 MGHRA, CDR2 YSYEKL. With 0 bases removed from V and 6 bases from J, the gap between germline ends came to 9 bases.

This chain uses TRBV5-1 with TRBJ1-2; 8 bases agree with TRBD1. Germline V gene lookup returns CDR1 SGHRS and CDR2 YFSETQ. The J segment lost 3 bases and the V segment lost 0 bases, leaving 7 bases of the junction unmatched. The CDR3 totals 16 residues. CDR3: CASSLVFQGAYYGYTF. The CDR3 DNA reads as TGCGCCAGCAGCTTGGTTTTCCAGGGGGCTTACTATGGCTACACCTTC.

The chain joins TRBV7-3 to TRBJ1-2, with D unresolved. The ends were cut back, 5 bases at V and 4 bases at J, with 14 bases in the middle. This CDR3 is built from 14 residues. Germline-derived CDR1 and CDR2 are SGHTA and FQGTGA. CDR3 residues: CASSPAPYSYGYTF. The CDR3 coding sequence is TGTGCCAGCAGCCCCGCCCCTTACAGCTATGGCTACACCTTC. The whole variable domain, remainder taken from reference TRBV7-3 and TRBJ1-2, is GAGVSQTPSNKVTEKGKYVELRCDPISGHTALYWYRQSLGQGPEFLIYFQGTGAADDSGLPNDRFFAVRPEGSVSTLKIQRTERGDSAVYLCASSPAPYSYGYTFGSGTRLTVV.

As for this clone: The same CDR3 is also encoded by other DNA sequences in this sample. The chain employs TRBV5-4 and TRBJ1-1; 9 bases are shared with TRBD1. CDR1 is SGHNT, CDR2 YYREEE, per germline (reference sequence). V shed 4 bases, J shed 1 base, and the junction held 2 bases outside the gene matches. The CDR3 is made up of 14 amino acids. The CDR3 DNA reads TGTGCCAGCAGCCGGGACAGGGCGAACACTGAAGCTTTCTTT. As protein: CASSRDRANTEAFF.

The V and J genes are TRBV7-9 and TRBJ1-1; TRBD1 matches 7 bases. CDR1 and CDR2 from the germline V gene are SEHNR and FQNEAQ (reference sequence). The CDR3 is 13 residues long. Trimming took 5 bases from V and 7 from J; bases not matched to a gene: 7. The DNA of the CDR3 is TGTGCCAGCAGCACAGGGGAGTTGCGTGAAGCTTTCTTT. Its protein product is CASSTGELREAFF. Filled out from reference TRBV7-9 and TRBJ1-1, the complete variable domain reads DTGVSQNPRHKITKRGQNVTFRCDPISEHNRLYWYRQTLGQGPEFLTYFQNEAQLEKSRLLSDRFSAERPKGSFSTLEIQRTEQGDSAMYLCASSTGELREAFFGQGTRLTVV.

CDR3 sequence (DNA): TGTGCCAGCAGCTTAACCGGTATCAGGGGGCATGGCTACACCTTC. Translating it yields CASSLTGIRGHGYTF. The chain combines TRBV7-3 with TRBJ1-2, with TRBD1 matching over 8 bases. This CDR3 is built from 15 residues. V was pared by 0 bases and J by 6 bases, with 6 bases of the junction left unmatched. Germline V gene sequence: CDR1 SGHTA, CDR2 FQGTGA.